This T cell receptor beta chain was recovered during a study of shared clonotypes between healthy human individuals. CD8 cells regarded as naive lacked CD45RO, were positively chosen for CCR7, and omitted terminally differentiated effector memory CD45RA+ cells. Authors' methods: As immunoSEQ supplied junction-only sequences (without quality scores), filtering differed. Assay: immunoSEQ multiplex PCR; the TCRdb copy retains only in-frame clones and omits some. V and J calls and clone size follow that table, whereas D and trimming were derived from the DNA. The repertoire has some 2,000,000 clones, about 95% of them found once; the top ten carry about 1.1%. In germline, CDR1 is SGHNT, CDR2 YYREEE (reference sequence). The CDR3 totals 12 residues. The V and J ends lost 4 bases and 7 bases respectively, with 9 bases between them.

The clonotype originates from a young man in good health. Sequenced: naive CD8+ T cells sorted from blood. This sequence joins TRBV5-4 and TRBJ2-1; D may correspond to TRBD1 or TRBD2 (6 bases each). The CDR3 DNA reads as TGTGCCAGCAGCGAAGGGGGGAATGAGCAGTTCTTC. Protein product: CASSEGGNEQFF. Full variable domain (outside the CDR3, taken from reference TRBV5-4 and TRBJ2-1): ETGVTQSPTHLIKTRGQQVTLRCSSQSGHNTVSWYQQALGQGPQFIFQYYREEENGRGNFPPRFSGLQFPNYSSELNVNALELDDSALYLCASSEGGNEQFFGPGTRLTVL.